These T cell receptor beta chains were read from a single sample in a study of molecular identifiers for immune sequencing clone quantification. Each CDR3 protein gets one entry after TCRdb re-called the PCR reads with MiXCR. Counted here are roughly 97,000 distinct CDR3 sequences, 24% occurring once; the ten biggest clones make up approximately 0.91%. Sequencing was carried out using naive CD8+ T cells from blood, with Jurkat cell RNA spiked in. These receptors were taken from a human donor in good health. Some libraries in this study had Jurkat cell RNA spiked in. Both conserved end residues are part of each CDR3. Fields, in order: J gene, D gene, V gene, CDR3 protein. A D gene is named only where the DNA matches it firmly.

J gene: TRBJ2-2; D gene: .; V gene: TRBV2; CDR3 protein: CAFQGGSTGELFF
J gene: TRBJ2-7; D gene: .; V gene: TRBV9; CDR3 protein: CASSVGHTYEQYF
J gene: TRBJ2-7; D gene: TRBD1; V gene: TRBV18; CDR3 protein: CASSPVGTALYEQYF
J gene: TRBJ2-3; D gene: .; V gene: TRBV29-1; CDR3 protein: CSVEFVEVVNTQYF
J gene: TRBJ2-1; D gene: TRBD1; V gene: TRBV9; CDR3 protein: CASSSSDRAAYNEQFF
J gene: TRBJ1-1; D gene: TRBD1; V gene: TRBV7-9; CDR3 protein: CASSQGQGANTEAFF
J gene: TRBJ2-3; D gene: .; V gene: TRBV13; CDR3 protein: CASSLRAYSGADTQYF
J gene: TRBJ2-3; D gene: .; V gene: TRBV6-2/TRBV6-3; CDR3 protein: CTSSLDGTHTDTQYF
J gene: TRBJ1-2; D gene: .; V gene: TRBV12-3/TRBV12-4; CDR3 protein: CASSLWDNYGYTF
J gene: TRBJ2-5; D gene: .; V gene: TRBV11-2; CDR3 protein: CASSFDQETQYF
J gene: TRBJ2-5; D gene: .; V gene: TRBV5-4; CDR3 protein: CASSPGRFQETQYF
J gene: TRBJ1-2; D gene: .; V gene: TRBV29-1; CDR3 protein: CSVETENYGYTF
J gene: TRBJ1-1; D gene: .; V gene: TRBV4-3; CDR3 protein: CASSQVLSDTEAFF
J gene: TRBJ1-1; D gene: .; V gene: TRBV27; CDR3 protein: CASSRQGPGEAFF
J gene: TRBJ2-3; D gene: .; V gene: TRBV20-1; CDR3 protein: CSARDGPGAADTQYF
J gene: TRBJ1-1; D gene: .; V gene: TRBV19; CDR3 protein: CASSMLRWTEAFF
J gene: TRBJ2-5; D gene: TRBD1; V gene: TRBV7-9; CDR3 protein: CASRNEQGERPETQYF